The 10 T cell receptor beta chains listed next were all sequenced from one sample in a study of T-cell memory formation after mild COVID-19. TCRdb reprocessed the 5' RACE reads with MiXCR, giving one entry per CDR3 protein. The table has more than 80,000 distinct CDR3 sequences, over 10% seen once. The sequenced sample consisted of PBMCs or a T cell subset sorted from them (not recorded which). These TCRs come from an adult woman who had mild COVID-19 (a few samples of this study predate the infection). Cell type and time point are not known.

Written as DNA, the CDR3 is TGTGCCAGCAGCCAACGCGGGACAGGGAGGAATTCACCCCTCCACTTT. As protein: CASSQRGTGRNSPLHF. The chain couples TRBV11-2 to TRBJ1-6, with 9 bases fitting TRBD1. Looked up from germline, CDR1 is SGHAT and CDR2 is FQNNGV. There are 16 residues in the CDR3. J was trimmed by 7 bases and V by 5 bases; bases with no gene match: 9.

This clonotype was observed many times. The chain employs TRBV6-1 and TRBJ2-7, with 12 bases identical to TRBD1. CDR1 MNHNS and CDR2 SASEGT come from the germline V gene. With 8 bases clipped from V and 5 bases from J, the junction kept 10 bases outside the gene matches. The CDR3 loop spans 15 amino acids. DNA for the CDR3: TGTGCCAGCCCTTTACCGGGACAGGGGGCCCACGAGCAGTACTTC. This gives the protein CASPLPGQGAHEQYF.

The chain uses TRBV7-9 and TRBJ1-2; 8 nucleotides match TRBD1. The germline V gene encodes CDR1 SEHNR and CDR2 FQNEAQ (reference sequence). The CDR3 runs 14 residues. With V trimmed by 5 bases and J by 2 bases, 4 bases remained unmatched. The CDR3 is CASSGRGPNYGYTF. CDR3 in DNA: TGTGCCAGCAGCGGCAGGGGGCCGAACTATGGCTACACCTTC.

This clonotype was detected only a few times. The chain links TRBV4-1 to TRBJ2-1; the match to TRBD2 covers 13 bases. Per germline, CDR1 MGHRA and CDR2 YSYEKL. The length of the CDR3 is 17 residues. V lost 2 bases and J lost 7; bases outside the gene matches: 8. The CDR3 region is CASSQRLAGGSGNEQFF. In DNA form, the CDR3 reads TGCGCCAGCAGCCAAAGACTAGCGGGAGGAAGTGGAAATGAGCAGTTCTTC.

This clonotype has a handful of counts. The rearrangement links TRBV7-2 to TRBJ1-3; no reliable D call. CDR3 length: 15 residues. Between the trimmed V and J ends, which lost 2 bases and 0 bases, there was a span of 8 bases. Looked up from germline, CDR1 is SGHTA and CDR2 is FQGNSA. CDR3 in amino acids: CASSLLPSSGNTIYF. CDR3 nucleotide sequence: TGTGCCAGCAGCTTACTGCCGAGCTCTGGAAACACCATATATTTT.

This clonotype came up many times. The V gene is TRBV6-2 or TRBV6-3, the J gene TRBJ2-7, with D perhaps assigned TRBD1 or TRBD2 (5 bases each). CDR1 is MNHEY and CDR2 is SVGEGT in the germline V gene. The V end lost 6 bases, the J end lost 0 bases, and 12 bases lay between the germline ends. This CDR3 is 14 amino acids long. In DNA form, the CDR3 reads TGTGCCAGCAGGCGGAAGGGGAGCTCCTACGAGCAGTACTTC. Translation gives CASRRKGSSYEQYF.

This clonotype was observed a handful of times. The CDR3 here is CASSPAWHNEQFF. CDR3 DNA: TGTGCCAGCTCACCAGCGTGGCACAATGAGCAGTTCTTC. The chain links TRBV18 to TRBJ2-1, with D unclear. The CDR3 has 13 amino acids. With 2 bases removed from V and 5 bases from J, the gap between germline ends came to 7 bases. Germline V gives CDR1 KGHSH, CDR2 LQKENI.

In its sample, this clonotype ranks as medium-sized (0.01 to 0.1%). V usage is TRBV4-1 and J usage is TRBJ1-3, with D unresolved. This CDR3 is built from 19 residues. The germline CDR1 and CDR2 sequences are MGHRA and YSYEKL. The V end was cut by 3 bases, the J end by 0 bases, with 21 bases between. The CDR3 region is CASSQDLSLGPDSGNTIYF. Written as DNA, the CDR3 is TGCGCCAGCAGCCAGGATCTCAGTTTGGGCCCGGACTCTGGAAACACCATATATTTT.

This chain joins TRBV30 and TRBJ2-6; a weak D match, TRBD2 (5 bases). V dropped 0 bases and J dropped 0 bases, with 9 bases sitting between them. Germline V gives CDR1 GTSNPN, CDR2 SVGIG (reference sequence). The CDR3 totals 16 residues. CDR3 nucleotide sequence: TGTGCCTGGAGTGTACCGGGAATCTCTGGGGCCAACGTCCTGACTTTC. It translates to CAWSVPGISGANVLTF.

This clonotype was seen a few times. The V and J genes are TRBV5-1 and TRBJ2-1; D is undetermined. This CDR3 is built from 17 residues. With 5 bases removed from V and 3 bases from J, the gap between germline ends came to 21 bases. The germline V gene encodes CDR1 SGHRS and CDR2 YFSETQ. The CDR3 coding sequence is TGCGCCAGCAGTTACAATGCCGGCTACGCAGGCTACAATGAGCAGTTCTTC. Its translation is CASSYNAGYAGYNEQFF. The full variable domain, in which reference TRBV5-1 and TRBJ2-1 provide the parts outside the CDR3, is KAGVTQTPRYLIKTRGQQVTLSCSPISGHRSVSWYQQTPGQGLQFLFEYFSETQRNKGNFPGRFSGRQFSNSRSEMNVSTLELGDSALYLCASSYNAGYAGYNEQFFGPGTRLTVL.